Presented here are 22 T cell receptor beta chains from one specimen sequenced in a study of T cell responses to AZD1222 COVID-19 vaccine. TCRdb's table, derived via immunoSEQ multiplex PCR, lists solely in-frame clones and lacks some. The sample holds more than 150,000 clones, about nine tenths seen once. Sequenced here: peripheral blood, sampled 28 days after the second AZD1222 dose. The receptors stem from an adult who received the AZD1222 COVID-19 vaccine.

The sample holds one count of this clone. V usage is TRBV5-4 and J usage is TRBJ2-3, with TRBD2 matching 7 bases. The CDR3 runs to 14 residues. Germline lookup yields CDR1 SGHNT and CDR2 YYREEE (reference sequence). Trimming took 4 bases from V and 8 from J; bases not matched to a gene: 10. CDR3 protein: CASSPRTSGSTQYF. CDR3 sequence (DNA): TGTGCCAGCAGCCCGCGGACTAGTGGAAGTACGCAGTATTTT. The full variable domain, rest sourced from reference TRBV5-4 and TRBJ2-3, is ETGVTQSPTHLIKTRGQQVTLRCSSQSGHNTVSWYQQALGQGPQFIFQYYREEENGRGNFPPRFSGLQFPNYSSELNVNALELDDSALYLCASSPRTSGSTQYFGPGTRLTVL.

This chain uses TRBV19 with TRBJ1-6; D perhaps matches TRBD1 (6 bases). Germline CDR1 reads LNHDA; CDR2 reads SQIVND (reference sequence). The CDR3 totals 14 residues. V lost 4 bases and J lost 4, with 8 bases in between. The CDR3 bases are TGTGCCAGTAGTAGGAGGGGGTATAATTCACCCCTCCACTTT. This encodes CASSRRGYNSPLHF.

The rearrangement joins TRBV6-6 to TRBJ1-2; weak D call: TRBD1 (6 bases). V lost 7 bases, J lost 6 bases, and 18 bases lay in between. The CDR3 loop spans 14 amino acids. CDR1 and CDR2 (germline): MNHNY, SVGAGI (reference sequence). The CDR3 region has the DNA TGTGCCAGCACAAGCAGCGGGGGCGCGGATGGCTACACCTTC. Residues: CASTSSGGADGYTF.

The gene calls are TRBV5-5 and TRBJ1-5, with 9 positions matching TRBD1. V lost 3 bases and J lost 5; bases outside the gene matches: 3. CDR3 length equals 14 residues. Germline V lookup: CDR1 SGHKS, CDR2 YYEKEE (reference sequence). The CDR3 coding sequence is TGTGCCAGCAGCTCTAGGACAGGGGATCAGCCCCAGCATTTT. Encoded protein: CASSSRTGDQPQHF.

V and J are TRBV6-4 and TRBJ1-2, with D possibly matching TRBD1 (5 bases). Trimming removed 2 bases at V and 5 bases at J, with 6 bases between. Germline-derived CDR1 and CDR2 are MRHNA and SNTAGT. CDR3 length: 12 residues. The CDR3 is CASSDGGYGYTF. In DNA form, the CDR3 reads TGTGCCAGCAGTGACGGGGGTTATGGCTACACCTTC.

The genes are TRBV27 and TRBJ2-7, with 13 nucleotides matching TRBD2. The germline V gene encodes CDR1 MNHEY and CDR2 SMNVEV (reference sequence). The CDR3 is 18 residues long. V shed 6 bases, J shed 3 bases, and the junction held 14 bases outside the gene matches. The CDR3 region has the DNA TGTGCCAGCAGCCCGGAACTAGCGGGAGGGCTTGTCCTCTACGAGCAGTACTTC. Translated, it gives CASSPELAGGLVLYEQYF.

A remark on this clone: Distinct nucleotide sequences in the sample also encode this CDR3. J is TRBJ2-7 and V is TRBV5-1; TRBD2 agrees at 10 bases. Germline-derived CDR1 and CDR2 are SGHRS and YFSETQ. This CDR3 region has 15 residues. The V gene end was trimmed by 2 bases and the J gene end by 1 base; junction bases not matched to a gene: 3. The CDR3 region is CASSFLAGASYEQYF. The CDR3 DNA is TGCGCCAGCAGCTTTCTAGCGGGGGCATCCTACGAGCAGTACTTC. Complete variable domain (other parts from reference TRBV5-1 and TRBJ2-7): KAGVTQTPRYLIKTRGQQVTLSCSPISGHRSVSWYQQTPGQGLQFLFEYFSETQRNKGNFPGRFSGRQFSNSRSEMNVSTLELGDSALYLCASSFLAGASYEQYFGPGTRLTVT.

This sequence joins TRBV14 and TRBJ1-1, with no clear D. V was shortened by 4 bases and J by 0 bases, with 6 bases between the two germline ends. There are 13 residues in the CDR3. CDR1 is SGHDN, CDR2 FVKESK, per germline. The CDR3 DNA follows: TGTGCCAGCAGCCGGCAGTTGAACACTGAAGCTTTCTTT. Protein: CASSRQLNTEAFF.

In regard to this clone: Different DNA sequences within this sample yield the same CDR3. The chain uses TRBV6-5 and TRBJ1-1, with D unresolved. CDR1 is MNHEY, CDR2 SVGAGI, per germline. V dropped 5 bases and J dropped 0 bases, with 7 bases sitting between them. CDR3 length: 13 amino acids. The CDR3 DNA sequence: TGTGCCAGCAGTCCAACCCTGAACACTGAAGCTTTCTTT. It translates to CASSPTLNTEAFF.

The gene calls are TRBV19 and TRBJ2-1; 14 bases agree with TRBD2. The CDR3 is made up of 15 amino acids. Germline assignment: CDR1 LNHDA and CDR2 SQIVND (reference sequence). The V segment lost 8 bases and the J segment 10 bases; nucleotides outside the gene matches: 10. This chain's CDR3 is CASRKTSGRAREQFF. The CDR3 DNA follows: TGTGCCAGTCGCAAGACTAGCGGGAGGGCCAGGGAGCAGTTCTTC.

The J gene is TRBJ2-3, the V gene TRBV1; TRBD2 is the table's D call, not checked against the DNA. TRBV1 is tagged as a pseudogene. The CDR3 runs 18 residues. The CDR3 here is CTSSRRLAGGICTDTQYF. The CDR3 DNA reads as TGCACCAGCAGCCGAAGACTAGCGGGTGGGATATGCACAGATACGCAGTATTTT.

The rearrangement links TRBV7-6 to TRBJ2-7; 16 bases line up with TRBD2. The CDR3 contains 16 residues. Germline-derived CDR1 and CDR2 are SGHVS and FNYEAQ. V dropped 5 bases and J dropped 6; count of bases not matched to a gene: 7. This CDR3 reads CASSPAGLAGGGEQYF. The CDR3 nucleotides read TGTGCCAGCAGCCCCGCGGGACTAGCGGGAGGGGGCGAGCAGTACTTC. The full variable domain, completed using reference TRBV7-6 and TRBJ2-7, is GAGVSQSPRYKVTKRGQDVALRCDPISGHVSLYWYRQALGQGPEFLTYFNYEAQQDKSGLPNDRFSAERPEGSISTLTIQRTEQRDSAMYRCASSPAGLAGGGEQYFGPGTRLTVT.

This clone was observed once. The V gene is TRBV3-1 (or the pseudogene TRBV3-2), the J gene TRBJ1-6; no reliable D call. The V gene's germline CDR1 is LGHDT and CDR2 YNNKEL (reference sequence). The length of the CDR3 is 14 residues. Deletions cut 4 bases from V and 10 bases from J, with 14 bases between. The CDR3 sequence: CASSPDSAGSPLHF. The CDR3 DNA reads as TGTGCCAGCAGCCCGGACTCCGCGGGGTCACCCCTCCACTTT.

The genes are TRBV18 and TRBJ2-7; D tentatively fits TRBD1 or TRBD2 (5 bases each). Germline V gene sequence: CDR1 KGHSH, CDR2 LQKENI. CDR3 length equals 15 residues. V shed 3 bases and J shed 3 bases, with 15 bases lying between them. This chain's CDR3 is CASSPGREGVYEQYF. The CDR3 nucleotides are TGTGCCAGCTCACCCGGCCGGGAAGGGGTCTACGAGCAGTACTTC. The full variable domain, completed using reference TRBV18 and TRBJ2-7, is NAGVMQNPRHLVRRRGQEARLRCSPMKGHSHVYWYRQLPEEGLKFMVYLQKENIIDESGMPKERFSAEFPKEGPSILRIQQVVRGDSAAYFCASSPGREGVYEQYFGPGTRLTVT.

The V call is TRBV24-1, the J call TRBJ2-1; 8 bases map to TRBD2. This CDR3 contains 15 residues. Germline values: CDR1 KGHDR, CDR2 SFDVKD. V lost 3 bases and J lost 8; bases outside the gene matches: 8. CDR3 nucleotides: TGTGCCACCAGTGATCAGCGGGAGATGTGGTATGAGCAGTTCTTC. Translated: CATSDQREMWYEQFF.

The V gene is TRBV2, the J gene TRBJ1-1; D gene unclear. This CDR3 comprises 16 residues. V was shortened by 6 bases and J by 0 bases, with 17 bases between the two germline ends. Looked up from germline, CDR1 is SNHLY and CDR2 is FYNNEI. The CDR3 bases are TGTGCCAGCAGATCCCACACGTGGCAGCTGAACACTGAAGCTTTCTTT. Its translation is CASRSHTWQLNTEAFF.

This chain links TRBV6-4 with TRBJ2-2, with D hard to call. Germline V gene sequence: CDR1 MRHNA, CDR2 SNTAGT. V was clipped by 0 bases and J by 7 bases, with 3 bases between them. The CDR3 runs to 12 residues. This CDR3 is CASSDSFGELFF. The CDR3 coding sequence is TGTGCCAGCAGTGACTCGTTCGGGGAGCTGTTTTTT.

The chain links TRBV4-1 to TRBJ1-2; D is uncertain. This CDR3 has 14 residues. Between the trimmed V and J ends, which lost 3 bases and 5 bases, there was a span of 13 bases. Germline CDR1 is MGHRA and CDR2 is YSYEKL. CDR3 in DNA: TGCGCCAGCAGCCAGGCCTGGGGTGGATATGGCTACACCTTC. The encoded protein is CASSQAWGGYGYTF.

The genes are TRBV10-3 and TRBJ1-1, with TRBD1 matching over 8 bases. The CDR3 covers 14 residues. Germline assignment: CDR1 ENHRY and CDR2 SYGVKD. V lost 6 bases and J lost 8; bases outside the gene matches: 11. CDR3 in DNA: TGTGCCATCAGCTTGACAGGGGAGCTTATAGAAGCTTTCTTT. Residues: CAISLTGELIEAFF.

The chain links TRBV12-3 or TRBV12-4 to TRBJ2-1; no clear D gene. Trimming left V 1 base short and J 10 bases short, with 8 bases between. This CDR3 contains 12 residues. The CDR3 protein is CASSLGGKEQFF. CDR3 in DNA: TGTGCCAGCAGTTTAGGTGGTAAAGAGCAGTTCTTC.

The chain combines TRBV19 with TRBJ1-2, with D unresolved. The CDR3 spans 12 residues. The germline V and J ends were trimmed by 7 bases and 5 bases, with 11 bases remaining between them. CDR1 is LNHDA, CDR2 SQIVND, per germline (reference sequence). CDR3 in DNA: TGTGCCAGTACCAAGACCAGATATGGCTACACCTTC. It codes for CASTKTRYGYTF.

This clone was observed a few times. CDR3 sequence (DNA): TGTGCCAGCACCAGGGACTCATACAATGAGCAGTTCTTC. It specifies CASTRDSYNEQFF. V is TRBV12-3 or TRBV12-4 and J is TRBJ2-1, with a tentative D call TRBD2 (6 bases). The CDR3 has 13 residues. V shed 7 bases and J shed 4 bases, with 11 bases lying between them.